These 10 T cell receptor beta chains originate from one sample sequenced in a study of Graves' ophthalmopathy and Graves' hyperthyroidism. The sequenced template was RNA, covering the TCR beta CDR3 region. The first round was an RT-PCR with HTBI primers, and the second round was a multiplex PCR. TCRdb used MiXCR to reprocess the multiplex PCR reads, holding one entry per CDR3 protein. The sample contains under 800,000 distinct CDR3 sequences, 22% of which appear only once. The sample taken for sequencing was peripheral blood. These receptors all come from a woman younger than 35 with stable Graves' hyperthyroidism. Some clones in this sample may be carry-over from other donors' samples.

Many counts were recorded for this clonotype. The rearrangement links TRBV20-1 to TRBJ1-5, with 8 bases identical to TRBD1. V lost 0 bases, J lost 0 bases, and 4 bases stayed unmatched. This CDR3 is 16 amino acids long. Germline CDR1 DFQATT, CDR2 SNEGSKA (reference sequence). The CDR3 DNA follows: TGCAGTGCTAGAGATGGGACAGGAAATAGCAATCAGCCCCAGCATTTT. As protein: CSARDGTGNSNQPQHF.

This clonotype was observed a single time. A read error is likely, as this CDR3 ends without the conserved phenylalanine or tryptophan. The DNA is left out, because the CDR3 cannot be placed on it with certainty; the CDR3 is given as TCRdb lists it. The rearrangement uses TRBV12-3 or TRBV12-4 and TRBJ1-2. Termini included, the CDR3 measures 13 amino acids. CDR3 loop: CASSLRQARGYTV.

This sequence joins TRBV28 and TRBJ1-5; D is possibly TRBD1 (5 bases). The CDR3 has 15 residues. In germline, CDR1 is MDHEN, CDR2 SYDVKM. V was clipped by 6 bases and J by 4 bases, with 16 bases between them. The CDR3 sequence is CASREQGKLNQPQHF. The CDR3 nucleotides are TGTGCCAGCAGGGAGCAGGGTAAGCTTAATCAGCCCCAGCATTTT.

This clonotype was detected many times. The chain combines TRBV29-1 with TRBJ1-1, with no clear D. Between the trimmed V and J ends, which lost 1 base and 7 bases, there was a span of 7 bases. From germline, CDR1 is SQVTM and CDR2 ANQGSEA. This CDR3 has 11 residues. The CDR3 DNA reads TGCAGCGTTGAAGGGAGTTTTGAAGCTTTCTTT. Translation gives CSVEGSFEAFF.

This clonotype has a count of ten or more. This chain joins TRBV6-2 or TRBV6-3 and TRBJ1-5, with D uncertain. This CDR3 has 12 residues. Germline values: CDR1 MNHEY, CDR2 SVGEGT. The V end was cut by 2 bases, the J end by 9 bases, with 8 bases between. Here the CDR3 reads CASSYGPVPQHF. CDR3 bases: TGTGCCAGCAGTTACGGTCCAGTGCCCCAGCATTTT.

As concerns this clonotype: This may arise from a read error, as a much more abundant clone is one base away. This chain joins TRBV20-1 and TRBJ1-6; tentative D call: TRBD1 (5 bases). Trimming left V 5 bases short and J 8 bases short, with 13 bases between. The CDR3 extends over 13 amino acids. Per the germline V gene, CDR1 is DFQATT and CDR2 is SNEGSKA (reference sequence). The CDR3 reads CSAEDKVDSPLHF. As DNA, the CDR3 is TGCAGTGCTGAGGACAAGGTCGATTCACCCCTCCACTTT.

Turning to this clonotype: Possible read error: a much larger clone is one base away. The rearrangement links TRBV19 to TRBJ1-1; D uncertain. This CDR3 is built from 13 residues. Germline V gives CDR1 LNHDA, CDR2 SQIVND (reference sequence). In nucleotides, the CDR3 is TGTGCCAGTAGTATCGCCCCGAACACTGAAGCTTGCTTT. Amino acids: CASSIAPNTEACF.

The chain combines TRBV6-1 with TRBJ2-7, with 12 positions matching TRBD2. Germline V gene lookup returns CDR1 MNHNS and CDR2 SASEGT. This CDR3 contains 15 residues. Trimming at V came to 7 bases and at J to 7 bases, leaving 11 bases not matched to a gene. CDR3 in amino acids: CASTRLAGGPSEQYF. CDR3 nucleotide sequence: TGTGCCAGCACCCGCCTAGCGGGAGGGCCGAGTGAGCAGTACTTC.

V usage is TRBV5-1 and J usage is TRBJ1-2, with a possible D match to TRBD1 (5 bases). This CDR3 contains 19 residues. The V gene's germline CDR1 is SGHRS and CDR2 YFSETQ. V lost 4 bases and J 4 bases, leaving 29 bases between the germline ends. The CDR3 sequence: CASSLGTVGERWGFYGYTF. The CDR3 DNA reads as TGCGCCAGCAGCCTCGGGACCGTCGGAGAGAGGTGGGGGTTCTATGGCTACACCTTC.

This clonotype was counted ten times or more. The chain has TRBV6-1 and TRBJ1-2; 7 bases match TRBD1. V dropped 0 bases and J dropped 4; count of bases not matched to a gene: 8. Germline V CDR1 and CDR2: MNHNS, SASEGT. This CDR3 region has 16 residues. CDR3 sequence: CASSEARTGRFYGYTF. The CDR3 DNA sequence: TGTGCCAGCAGTGAAGCTCGGACAGGTCGATTCTATGGCTACACCTTC.